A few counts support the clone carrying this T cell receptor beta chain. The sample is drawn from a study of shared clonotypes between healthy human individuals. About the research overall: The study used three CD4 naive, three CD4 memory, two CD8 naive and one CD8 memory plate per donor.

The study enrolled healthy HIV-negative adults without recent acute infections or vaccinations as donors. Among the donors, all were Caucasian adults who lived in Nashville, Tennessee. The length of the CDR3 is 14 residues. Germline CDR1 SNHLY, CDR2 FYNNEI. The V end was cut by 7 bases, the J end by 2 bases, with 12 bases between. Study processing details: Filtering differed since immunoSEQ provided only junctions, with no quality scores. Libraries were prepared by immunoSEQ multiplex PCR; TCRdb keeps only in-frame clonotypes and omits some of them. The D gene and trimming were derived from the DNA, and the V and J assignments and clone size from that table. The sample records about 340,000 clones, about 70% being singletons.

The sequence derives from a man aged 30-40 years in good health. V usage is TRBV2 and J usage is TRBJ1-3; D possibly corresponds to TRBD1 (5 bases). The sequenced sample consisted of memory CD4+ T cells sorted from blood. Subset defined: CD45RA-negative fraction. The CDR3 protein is CASTLGQTGNTIYF. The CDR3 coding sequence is TGTGCCAGCACCCTGGGGCAGACTGGAAACACCATATATTTT.